Detailed here is one TCR beta chain. Its cognate antigen is unknown. TCR cDNA was made by 5'RACE template switching, adding a universal primer site and UMIs. TCRdb re-analysed the 5' RACE reads in MiXCR, keeping a single row per CDR3 protein. The sample lists roughly 330,000 distinct CDR3 sequences; 6.8% were seen once. V was shortened by 4 bases and J by 6 bases, with 6 bases between the two germline ends. CDR1 and CDR2 (germline): LGHNA, YNFKEQ. This CDR3 is 12 amino acids long. The entry originates in a study of T cells after yellow fever vaccination. Across the study: The SMART-Seq v4 Ultra Low Input method served to prepare the low-cell-number fractions.

Study outcomes and limitations: Abundant bulk-population clonotypes could contaminate the FACS-sorted repertoires.

The rearrangement links TRBV4-2 to TRBJ2-2; D gene ambiguous. The sample consisted of PBMCs, taken approximately 40 days after the first yellow fever vaccination. The receptor comes from a man aged 18 to 30 who received the YFV17D yellow fever vaccine. The CDR3 DNA is TGTGCCAGCAGCCTATATTCCGGGGAGCTGTTTTTT. Translating it yields CASSLYSGELFF.